These 24 T cell receptor beta chains were sequenced from one sample in a study of OX40 agonist ivuxolimab in advanced cancers. Data came from immunoSEQ multiplex PCR; TCRdb stores just in-frame clones and leaves some out. The repertoire holds around 80,000 clones, with about 90% as singletons. This specimen consisted of CD4+ or CD8+ T cells sorted from blood, obtained in a trial of the OX40 agonist ivuxolimab. The source of these receptors is an adult with an advanced solid tumor such as melanoma, head and neck, liver or kidney cancer.

The rearrangement joins TRBV13 to TRBJ2-7, with D possibly TRBD2 on 6 matching bases. V lost 1 base to trimming and J lost 2 bases, with 6 bases between them. The CDR3 sequence is 13 residues long. Per the germline V gene, CDR1 is PRHDT and CDR2 is FYEKMQ (reference sequence). The CDR3 spells CASSLAGAYEQYF. DNA for the CDR3: TGTGCCAGCAGCTTAGCGGGGGCCTACGAGCAGTACTTC.

This chain connects TRBV27 to TRBJ2-7, with 13 positions matching TRBD2. This CDR3 is 15 amino acids long. Germline-derived CDR1 and CDR2 are MNHEY and SMNVEV (reference sequence). V lost 6 bases, J lost 8 bases, and 10 bases stayed unmatched. DNA of the CDR3: TGTGCCAGCAGCCAAACGACTAGCGGGGGGTCTCAGCAGTACTTC. This gives the protein CASSQTTSGGSQQYF.

The DNA of the CDR3 is TGTGCCAGCAGCTTAGCCCGAGAGGGGGAGAGAGAAGGCTACACCTTC. Translation gives CASSLAREGEREGYTF. This sequence joins TRBV11-2 and TRBJ1-2, with a tentative D call TRBD1 (6 bases). CDR1 is SGHAT, CDR2 FQNNGV, per germline. There are 16 residues in the CDR3. Trimming took off 1 base at V and 8 bases at J, with 20 bases between the two ends.

This clone was found a few times. The chain joins TRBV7-9 to TRBJ1-2; maybe TRBD1 (5 bases). V was pared by 5 bases and J by 4 bases, with 11 bases between. The CDR3 loop spans 13 amino acids. CDR1 is SEHNR and CDR2 is FQNEAQ in the germline V gene (reference sequence). The CDR3 DNA reads TGTGCCAGCAGCCCGGGACTGAGCTATGGCTACACCTTC. Amino acids: CASSPGLSYGYTF.

The CDR3 protein is CASSSTGGRPFF. The CDR3 DNA reads TGTGCCAGCAGCTCAACAGGCGGACGTCCGTTCTTC. V is TRBV13 and J is TRBJ2-1; D possibly corresponds to TRBD1 (5 bases). The CDR3 totals 12 residues. Trimming took off 4 bases at V and 15 bases at J, with 16 bases between the two ends. Germline CDR1 reads PRHDT; CDR2 reads FYEKMQ (reference sequence).

The chain uses TRBV27 and TRBJ2-2; D possibly corresponds to TRBD2 (5 bases). The CDR3 extends over 12 amino acids. Germline CDR1 MNHEY, CDR2 SMNVEV (reference sequence). Trimming removed 7 bases at V and 3 bases at J, with 6 bases between. The CDR3 region has the DNA TGTGCCAGCAACGGGGACACCGGGGAGCTGTTTTTT. Translated, it gives CASNGDTGELFF.

V and J are TRBV27 and TRBJ2-2; D possibly corresponds to TRBD1 (5 bases). The germline gives CDR1 MNHEY, CDR2 SMNVEV (reference sequence). CDR3 size: 16 residues. V was clipped by 1 base and J by 3 bases, with 12 bases between them. CDR3: CASSLLGLAYTGELFF. The CDR3 DNA follows: TGTGCCAGCAGTTTATTGGGGCTTGCGTACACCGGGGAGCTGTTTTTT.

In its sample, this clone was seen a few times. The chain has TRBV6-5 and TRBJ1-5; the D is unclear. Looked up from germline, CDR1 is MNHEY and CDR2 is SVGAGI. The CDR3 is 15 residues long. Trimming left V 6 bases short and J 1 base short, with 13 bases between. The CDR3 nucleotides are TGTGCCAGCAGCCCCTCAGCGGGAAGCAATCAGCCCCAGCATTTT. Protein sequence: CASSPSAGSNQPQHF.

The J gene is TRBJ2-1, the V gene TRBV9, with D maybe TRBD2 (6 bases). The germline V gene encodes CDR1 SGDLS and CDR2 YYNGEE. V gave up 0 bases and J gave up 4 bases, with 20 bases separating them. The CDR3 is made up of 18 amino acids. The CDR3 DNA is TGTGCCAGCAGCGTAGGGGACTTGGGAAGTATAGGGTACAATGAGCAGTTCTTC. Translated, it gives CASSVGDLGSIGYNEQFF.

The genes are TRBV14 and TRBJ2-5, with TRBD1 matching 7 bases. The CDR3 consists of 15 residues. Germline V gene sequence: CDR1 SGHDN, CDR2 FVKESK. V was pared by 4 bases and J by 4 bases, with 9 bases of the junction left unmatched. CDR3 coding DNA: TGTGCCAGCAGCCCTGCTGACAGGGCAAGAGAGACCCAGTACTTC. It specifies CASSPADRARETQYF.

The chain carries TRBV7-9 and TRBJ2-7; D unresolved. Germline V gives CDR1 SEHNR, CDR2 FQNEAQ (reference sequence). The CDR3 has 13 residues. Trimming cost V 1 base and J 5 bases, with 9 bases left between them. CDR3 amino acids: CASSLELLHEQYF. As DNA, the CDR3 is TGTGCCAGCAGCTTAGAACTGCTCCACGAGCAGTACTTC. The full variable domain, rest sourced from reference TRBV7-9 and TRBJ2-7, is DTGVSQNPRHKITKRGQNVTFRCDPISEHNRLYWYRQTLGQGPEFLTYFQNEAQLEKSRLLSDRFSAERPKGSFSTLEIQRTEQGDSAMYLCASSLELLHEQYFGPGTRLTVT.

The chain's CDR3 is CASSLGGSSYEQYF. CDR3 sequence (DNA): TGTGCCAGCAGCTTAGGGGGGAGCTCCTACGAGCAGTACTTC. The chain is built from TRBV11-2 and TRBJ2-7, with D perhaps given as TRBD1 or TRBD2 (5 bases each). The CDR3 consists of 14 residues. The V end was cut by 1 base, the J end by 0 bases, with 7 bases between. Germline V CDR1 and CDR2: SGHAT, FQNNGV. Together with reference TRBV11-2 and TRBJ2-7, the CDR3 gives the full variable domain: EAGVAQSPRYKIIEKRQSVAFWCNPISGHATLYWYQQILGQGPKLLIQFQNNGVVDDSQLPKDRFSAERLKGVDSTLKIQPAKLEDSAVYLCASSLGGSSYEQYFGPGTRLTVT.

Concerning this clone itself: A single base separates this from a much larger clone, so it may be a read error. This chain uses TRBV13 with TRBJ2-7; D is ambiguous. Per germline, CDR1 PRHDT and CDR2 FYEKMQ (reference sequence). This CDR3 is 13 amino acids long. V lost 2 bases and J lost 1, with 6 bases in between. CDR3 sequence reads: CASSLPASYEQYF. CDR3 coding DNA: TGTGCCAGCAGCTTACCGGCTTCCTACGAGCAGTACTTC.

V gene TRBV11-2 combines with J gene TRBJ2-3; perhaps D is TRBD1 or TRBD2 (5 bases each). V lost 0 bases and J 8 bases, leaving 18 bases between the germline ends. CDR1 is SGHAT and CDR2 is FQNNGV in the germline V gene. This CDR3 comprises 16 residues. The CDR3 DNA sequence: TGTGCCAGCAGCTTAGAGGCGTTGGGACCATGGGGTACGCAGTATTTT. Its translation: CASSLEALGPWGTQYF.

This rearrangement joins TRBV5-6 to TRBJ2-1; possible D gene TRBD2, 5 bases. Germline CDR1 SGHDT, CDR2 YYEEEE. The CDR3 is 12 amino acids. Trimming took off 4 bases at V and 7 bases at J, with 9 bases between the two ends. CDR3 coding DNA: TGTGCCAGCAGCCTCCGGACTAATGAGCAGTTCTTC. It specifies CASSLRTNEQFF.

V is TRBV2 and J is TRBJ2-1; D uncertain. The CDR3 totals 13 residues. V lost 2 bases and J 8 bases, leaving 10 bases between the germline ends. Germline CDR1 is SNHLY and CDR2 is FYNNEI. CDR3 nucleotides: TGTGCCAGCAGTGAAATGGATAATGATGAGCAGTTCTTC. Amino acids: CASSEMDNDEQFF.

V usage is TRBV7-9 and J usage is TRBJ2-7; D possibly corresponds to TRBD1 (6 bases). V was trimmed by 1 base and J by 10 bases, leaving 11 bases between them. This CDR3 region has 12 residues. Germline CDR1 and CDR2: SEHNR and FQNEAQ (reference sequence). As DNA, the CDR3 is TGTGCCAGCAGCTTAGGTGTTGGGGGCCAGTACTTC. Protein: CASSLGVGGQYF.

This chain links TRBV5-6 with TRBJ2-1; 11 bases align to TRBD2. With V trimmed by 6 bases and J by 10 bases, 21 bases remained unmatched. Germline V gene sequence: CDR1 SGHDT, CDR2 YYEEEE. The CDR3 is 18 amino acids. CDR3: CASTHALAGGLVLGEQFF. CDR3 DNA: TGTGCCAGCACCCATGCCCTAGCGGGGGGCCTCGTTTTGGGGGAGCAGTTCTTC.

This clone appeared a single time. J is TRBJ2-5 and V is TRBV7-9; TRBD2 is a possible D gene (5 bases). The end of the DNA fits TRBJ2-7 better, so the J call may be wrong. Germline CDR1 and CDR2: SEHNR and FQNEAQ (reference sequence). This CDR3 contains 13 residues. The CDR3 sequence: CASSSPGYYEQYF. As DNA, the CDR3 is TGTGCCAGCAGCTCCCCGGGGTACTACGAGCAGTACTTC.

This chain uses TRBV10-3 with TRBJ1-2; D possibly corresponds to TRBD1 (6 bases). Trimming stripped 3 bases from V and 2 bases from J, with 13 bases between. Germline V gene sequence: CDR1 ENHRY, CDR2 SYGVKD. The CDR3 is 15 residues long. The CDR3 loop is CAISEGQGWNYGYTF. DNA for the CDR3: TGTGCCATCAGTGAAGGGCAGGGGTGGAACTATGGCTACACCTTC.

The chain carries TRBV13 and TRBJ1-6, with D hard to call. Germline CDR1 reads PRHDT; CDR2 reads FYEKMQ (reference sequence). V lost 0 bases and J lost 8, with 8 bases in between. The length of the CDR3 is 14 residues. CDR3 protein: CASSLGAGHSPLHF. DNA for the CDR3: TGTGCCAGCAGCTTAGGGGCAGGACATTCACCCCTCCACTTT. Variable domain in full (rest from reference TRBV13 and TRBJ1-6): AAGVIQSPRHLIKEKRETATLKCYPIPRHDTVYWYQQGPGQDPQFLISFYEKMQSDKGSIPDRFSAQQFSDYHSELNMSSLELGDSALYFCASSLGAGHSPLHFGNGTRLTVT.

This clone was observed a single time. The chain recombines TRBV11-1 with TRBJ2-7; D could derive from TRBD1 or TRBD2 (5 bases each). The CDR3 extends over 15 amino acids. V shed 0 bases and J shed 2 bases, with 11 bases lying between them. Germline loops: CDR1 SGHAT, CDR2 FQDESV (reference sequence). In DNA, the CDR3 is TGTGCCAGCAGCTTAGCGGTTGGGGGTGCCTACGAGCAGTACTTC. Translation gives CASSLAVGGAYEQYF. Based on the CDR3 plus reference TRBV11-1 and TRBJ2-7, the full variable domain is EAEVAQSPRYKITEKSQAVAFWCDPISGHATLYWYRQILGQGPELLVQFQDESVVDDSQLPKDRFSAERLKGVDSTLKIQPAELGDSAMYLCASSLAVGGAYEQYFGPGTRLTVT.

This chain connects TRBV4-1 to TRBJ2-5; the D gene is possibly TRBD2 (6 bases). The CDR3 consists of 14 residues. V was cut by 3 bases and J by 2 bases, with 10 bases left in between. Germline V gene lookup returns CDR1 MGHRA and CDR2 YSYEKL. The CDR3 DNA is TGCGCCAGCAGCCAGCGGGACTTACAAGAGACCCAGTACTTC. Translation gives CASSQRDLQETQYF.

This clone has just one count. The rearrangement joins TRBV5-1 to TRBJ1-1, with D perhaps TRBD1 (5 bases). The germline V gene has CDR1 SGHRS and CDR2 YFSETQ. V lost 2 bases and J 6 bases, leaving 8 bases between the germline ends. The CDR3 extends over 12 amino acids. The CDR3 sequence: CASSFGGAEAFF. Here the CDR3 DNA reads TGCGCCAGCAGCTTCGGAGGGGCTGAAGCTTTCTTT.